These T cell receptor beta chains were read from a single sample in a study of blood T cell repertoires in COVID-19. Profiled with immunoSEQ multiplex PCR; TCRdb holds only in-frame clones, not every one. The sample lists some 270,000 clones, 90% occurring once. Sequencing was done on a sample of peripheral blood. All receptors come from a woman aged 55 to 70 with COVID-19, enrolled during active disease. CDR3s include the opening cysteine and the closing phenylalanine or tryptophan. Fields, in order: D gene, V gene, clone size, J gene, CDR3 DNA, CDR3 protein. The D gene is left open where the match is weak. The size field is filled for only some rows; it gives once, few, many or a size class.

TRBD1	TRBV7-9	.	TRBJ1-2	TGTGCCAGCAGCTTAGTTACGGGGACAGGACGAGGTTCGGGAGGCTACACCTTC	CASSLVTGTGRGSGGYTF
TRBD2	TRBV14	.	TRBJ2-3	TGTGCCAGCAGCCAACTTAGCGGGGGGGGCACAGATACGCAGTATTTT	CASSQLSGGGTDTQYF
TRBD1	TRBV5-1	.	TRBJ1-6	TGCGCCAGCAGCCCGGTGACAGGGGGGAATTCACCCCTCCACTTT	CASSPVTGGNSPLHF
TRBD1	TRBV7-8	once	TRBJ2-7	TGTGCCAGCAGCTCGGGACAGGGCGACTACGAGCAGTACTTC	CASSSGQGDYEQYF
.	TRBV7-2	.	TRBJ2-1	TGTGCCAGCAGCCGGACGGGGGACAATGAGCAGTTCTTC	CASSRTGDNEQFF
TRBD1	TRBV5-1	.	TRBJ1-5	TGCGCCAGCAGCTCAGACGGACAGGGCAATCAGCCCCAGCATTTT	CASSSDGQGNQPQHF
.	TRBV4-2	.	TRBJ2-5	TGTGCCAGCAGCCAAGATCAGGCTGGCACAGGGCTAGAGACCCAGTACTTC	CASSQDQAGTGLETQYF
.	TRBV11-3	.	TRBJ2-3	TGTGCCAGCAGCCCAAGACTAGGCACAGATACGCAGTATTTT	CASSPRLGTDTQYF
.	TRBV25-1	.	TRBJ2-7	TGTGCCAGCAGTGGGAGGGATACCGTCTACGAGCAGTACTTC	CASSGRDTVYEQYF
.	TRBV6-2/TRBV6-3	once	TRBJ1-1	TGTGCCAGCAGTTACCTAGGTAGAACTGAAGCTTTCTTT	CASSYLGRTEAFF
TRBD1	TRBV5-1	.	TRBJ1-2	TGCGCCAGCAGACCTCAGGGGGGAGCTAACTATGGCTACACCTTC	CASRPQGGANYGYTF
TRBD1	TRBV7-8	.	TRBJ1-1	TGTGCCAGCAGCTTAGACACAGGGGCGAGGCTGGCTTTCTTT	CASSLDTGARLAFF
TRBD2	TRBV15	.	TRBJ2-7	TGTGCCACCAGCAGAGATCGCGGGGGGCCGTCCTACGAGCAGTACTTC	CATSRDRGGPSYEQYF
.	TRBV7-2	.	TRBJ1-3	TGTGCCAGCAGCTTATTAGGAGGCGCCCTGGGTGTAAACACCATATATTTT	CASSLLGGALGVNTIYF
TRBD2	TRBV11-3	.	TRBJ2-3	TGTGCCAGCAGCTTAGCCGGGAGCGGGGGGGCGGATACGCAGTATTTT	CASSLAGSGGADTQYF
.	TRBV5-6	.	TRBJ1-6	TGTGCCAGCAGCTTAGGCGGGGGAGGGGTTTCACCCCTCCACTTT	CASSLGGGGVSPLHF
TRBD1	TRBV9	.	TRBJ2-3	TGTGCCAGCAGCGTAGGGACAGGGGTCAATACGCAGTATTTT	CASSVGTGVNTQYF
TRBD1	TRBV6-1	.	TRBJ1-4	TGTGCCAGCAGTGATCGGGACAGGGTGGCCTGGGAAAAACTGTTTTTT	CASSDRDRVAWEKLFF
.	TRBV7-2	.	TRBJ2-7	TGTGCCAGCAGCTCCAGGAGGGAAGCCTACGAGCAGTACTTC	CASSSRREAYEQYF
.	TRBV11-2	.	TRBJ1-2	TGTGCCAGCAGCTTAGATCGGGCCAGGGCCTACTATGGCTACACCTTC	CASSLDRARAYYGYTF
TRBD1	TRBV9	.	TRBJ2-5	TGTGCCAGCAGCCGGAGTTACAGGGGCCAACAAGAGACCCAGTACTTC	CASSRSYRGQQETQYF
.	TRBV4-1	.	TRBJ2-3	TGCGCCAGCAGTTCTAGCAAAGTCCGAGATACGCAGTATTTT	CASSSSKVRDTQYF
.	TRBV19	.	TRBJ1-2	TGTGCCAGTATCTCGCCGAGGAATCAGGGGTCGAGTTATGGCTACACCTTC	CASISPRNQGSSYGYTF
TRBD1	TRBV6-5	.	TRBJ1-1	TGTGCCAGCAGCAGGGGGCGGAACACTGAAGCTTTCTTT	CASSRGRNTEAFF
.	TRBV18	.	TRBJ1-5	TGTGCCAGCTCACCAACTGGGTTATCCCCCCGGGGACAGCCCCAGCATTTT	CASSPTGLSPRGQPQHF
.	TRBV3-1/TRBV3-2	.	TRBJ1-2	TGTGCCAGCAGCCCAGGGATCCGCTATGGCTACACCTTC	CASSPGIRYGYTF
TRBD1	TRBV20-1	.	TRBJ1-2	TGCAGTGCTGGACAGGACGTTGGCTACACCTTC	CSAGQDVGYTF
.	TRBV15	.	TRBJ2-5	TGTGCCACCAGCAGAGAGAGGCCGGAGGAGACCCAGTACTTC	CATSRERPEETQYF
.	TRBV18	.	TRBJ2-1	TGTGCCAGCTCACCCGGGACAGAGCAGTTCTTC	CASSPGTEQFF
.	TRBV4-2	.	TRBJ2-7	TGTGCCAGCAGCCAAGATCCGAGAGGGGGGGGTTACGAGCAGTACTTC	CASSQDPRGGGYEQYF
TRBD1	TRBV5-4	.	TRBJ2-2	TGTGCCAGCAGCCCGGGACAGGGGAACCCCGGGGAGCTGTTTTTT	CASSPGQGNPGELFF
TRBD2	TRBV7-9	.	TRBJ2-1	TGTGCCAGCAACCTAGCGGGGCCAATGGGCAATGAGCAGTTCTTC	CASNLAGPMGNEQFF
TRBD1	TRBV6-7	once	TRBJ2-7	TGTGCCAGCAGCCTGCCTTTCGACAGGGGGGACTATCCCTACGAGCAGTACTTC	CASSLPFDRGDYPYEQYF
TRBD1	TRBV5-1	.	TRBJ1-5	TGCGCCAGCAGCCCCGACAGGGGAGTAAGCCAGCCCCAGCATTTT	CASSPDRGVSQPQHF
TRBD1	TRBV19	.	TRBJ2-5	TGTGCCAGTAGTATTGGGACAGGGGGGTTAGAGACCCAGTACTTC	CASSIGTGGLETQYF
.	TRBV10-2	once	TRBJ1-4	TGCGCCAGCAGTGAGTCGAGCTTGAGACTTACCTCGGGTAATGAAAAACTGTTTTTT	CASSESSLRLTSGNEKLFF
TRBD1	TRBV25-1	.	TRBJ1-2	TGTGCCAGCAGTCCGACCGACTACAGGGGGGTCTATGGCTACACCTTC	CASSPTDYRGVYGYTF
TRBD1	TRBV7-9	.	TRBJ1-2	TGTGCCAGCAGTCAAAGCTTACCGGACAGGCCGGGCAACTATGGCTACACCTTC	CASSQSLPDRPGNYGYTF
TRBD1	TRBV7-3	.	TRBJ1-2	TGTGCCAGCAGCTCCCGACAGGGGAAAGATGGCTACACCTTC	CASSSRQGKDGYTF
.	TRBV5-4	.	TRBJ1-2	TGTGCCAGCAGCCAGCGACAGAGCTATGGCTACACCTTC	CASSQRQSYGYTF
TRBD2	TRBV4-3	.	TRBJ2-7	TGCGCCAGCAGCCAAGCTTTGCGGGGGGGCGACTACGAGCAGTACTTC	CASSQALRGGDYEQYF
.	TRBV9	.	TRBJ1-4	TGTGCCAGCAGCCCCTTTCTGGGGGCGGGTGAAAAACTGTTTTTT	CASSPFLGAGEKLFF
.	TRBV5-4	.	TRBJ1-2	TGTGCCAGCAGACAAGGTACAGATCCTAACTATGGCTACACCTTC	CASRQGTDPNYGYTF
TRBD1	TRBV4-3	.	TRBJ1-5	TGCGCCAGCAGCCAAGGACAGGGGGCTCAGCCCCAGCATTTT	CASSQGQGAQPQHF
.	TRBV30	.	TRBJ1-1	TGTGCCTGGAGGGGGGGGGCGCCCACTGAAGCTTTCTTT	CAWRGGAPTEAFF
TRBD1	TRBV25-1	.	TRBJ1-2	TGTGCCAGCAGTGAGCAGGGGGAAGGCTATGGCTACACCTTC	CASSEQGEGYGYTF
TRBD1	TRBV9	.	TRBJ2-6	TGTGCCAGCAGCACTTGGGACAGGGTAGGGACTGGGGCCAACGTCCTGACTTTC	CASSTWDRVGTGANVLTF
.	TRBV19	.	TRBJ2-2	TGTGCCAGTACTTCCCGGGTCGACGGGGAGCTGTTTTTT	CASTSRVDGELFF
.	TRBV4-3	once	TRBJ2-7	TGCGCCAGCAGCCAAGAAAGGTCCAGGGGCTACGAGCAGTACTTC	CASSQERSRGYEQYF
.	TRBV3-1/TRBV3-2	.	TRBJ1-5	TGTGCCAGCAGCCAAGTATCTAGCAATCAGCCCCAGCATTTT	CASSQVSSNQPQHF
.	TRBV21-1	.	TRBJ1-6	TGTGCCAGCAGCAAAGCCGACACAGGGGACCGTTGTAATTCACCCCTCCACTTT	CASSKADTGDRCNSPLHF
TRBD2	TRBV7-2	.	TRBJ2-1	TGTGCCAGCAGCTTAGGGCGCGGGAGCTCCTACAATGAGCAGTTCTTC	CASSLGRGSSYNEQFF